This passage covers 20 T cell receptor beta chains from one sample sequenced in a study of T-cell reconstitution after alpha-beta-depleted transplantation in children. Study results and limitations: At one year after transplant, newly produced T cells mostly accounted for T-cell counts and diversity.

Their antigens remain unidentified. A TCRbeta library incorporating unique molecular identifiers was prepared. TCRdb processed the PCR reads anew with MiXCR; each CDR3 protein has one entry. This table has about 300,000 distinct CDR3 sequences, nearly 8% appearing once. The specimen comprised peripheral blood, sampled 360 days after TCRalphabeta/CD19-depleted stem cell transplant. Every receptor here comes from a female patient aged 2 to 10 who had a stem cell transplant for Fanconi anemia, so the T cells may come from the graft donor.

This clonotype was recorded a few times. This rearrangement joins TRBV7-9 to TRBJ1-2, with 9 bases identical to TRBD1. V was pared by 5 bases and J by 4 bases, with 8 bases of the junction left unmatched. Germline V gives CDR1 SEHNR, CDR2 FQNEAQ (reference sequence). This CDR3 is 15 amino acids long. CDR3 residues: CASSATGGIFYGYTF. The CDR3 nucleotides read TGTGCCAGCAGCGCGACAGGGGGGATTTTCTATGGCTACACCTTC.

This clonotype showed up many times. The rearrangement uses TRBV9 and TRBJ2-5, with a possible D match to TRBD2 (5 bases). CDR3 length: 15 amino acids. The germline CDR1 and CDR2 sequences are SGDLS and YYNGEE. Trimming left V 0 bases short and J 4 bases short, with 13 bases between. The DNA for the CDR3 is TGTGCCAGCAGCGTAGCTGAGGGATGGGGAGAGACCCAGTACTTC. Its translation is CASSVAEGWGETQYF.

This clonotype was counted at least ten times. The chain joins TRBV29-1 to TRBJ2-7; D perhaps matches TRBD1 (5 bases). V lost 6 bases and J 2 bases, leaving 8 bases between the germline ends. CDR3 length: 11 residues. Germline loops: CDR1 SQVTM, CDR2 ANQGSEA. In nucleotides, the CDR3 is TGCAGCGTAATGACAGCCTACGAGCAGTACTTC. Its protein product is CSVMTAYEQYF.

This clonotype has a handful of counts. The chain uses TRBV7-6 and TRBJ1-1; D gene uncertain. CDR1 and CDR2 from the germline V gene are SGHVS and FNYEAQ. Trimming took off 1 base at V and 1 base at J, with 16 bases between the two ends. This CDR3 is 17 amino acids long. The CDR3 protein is CASSLVYGLSSNTEAFF. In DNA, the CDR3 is TGTGCCAGCAGCTTAGTCTACGGACTTTCCTCGAACACTGAAGCTTTCTTT. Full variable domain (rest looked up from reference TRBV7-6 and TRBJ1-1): GAGVSQSPRYKVTKRGQDVALRCDPISGHVSLYWYRQALGQGPEFLTYFNYEAQQDKSGLPNDRFSAERPEGSISTLTIQRTEQRDSAMYRCASSLVYGLSSNTEAFFGQGTRLTVV.

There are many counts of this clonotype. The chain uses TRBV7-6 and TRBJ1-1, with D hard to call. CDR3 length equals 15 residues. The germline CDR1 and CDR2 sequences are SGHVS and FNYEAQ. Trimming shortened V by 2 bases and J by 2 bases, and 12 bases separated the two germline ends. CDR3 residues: CASSLIWAGNTEAFF. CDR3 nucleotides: TGTGCCAGCAGCTTAATTTGGGCAGGAAACACTGAAGCTTTCTTT.

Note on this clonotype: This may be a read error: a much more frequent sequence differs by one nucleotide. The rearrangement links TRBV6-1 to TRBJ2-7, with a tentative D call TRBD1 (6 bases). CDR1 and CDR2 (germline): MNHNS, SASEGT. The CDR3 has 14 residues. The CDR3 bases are TGTGCCAGCACCCGGACAGCCAGCTCCTACGAGCAGAACTTC. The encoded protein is CASTRTASSYEQNF.

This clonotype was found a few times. CDR3: CASSEQGDHRADQETQYF. The CDR3 DNA is TGTGCCAGCAGTGAGCAGGGGGACCACAGAGCCGACCAAGAGACCCAGTACTTC. The chain employs TRBV2 and TRBJ2-5; 7 bases agree with TRBD1. This CDR3 spans 18 amino acids. CDR1 is SNHLY and CDR2 is FYNNEI in the germline V gene. With V trimmed by 3 bases and J by 0 bases, 13 bases remained unmatched.

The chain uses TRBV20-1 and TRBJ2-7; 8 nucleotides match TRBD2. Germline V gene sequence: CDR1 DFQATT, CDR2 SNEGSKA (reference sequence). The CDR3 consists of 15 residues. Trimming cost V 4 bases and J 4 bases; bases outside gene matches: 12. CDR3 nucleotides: TGCAGTGCTAACGGGAGGGCCTTAACGCTGTACGAGCAGTACTTC. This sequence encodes CSANGRALTLYEQYF.

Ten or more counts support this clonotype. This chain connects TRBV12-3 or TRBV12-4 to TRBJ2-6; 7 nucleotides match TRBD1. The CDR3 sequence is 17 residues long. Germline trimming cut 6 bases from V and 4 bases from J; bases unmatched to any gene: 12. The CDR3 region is CASRWDSRRVGANVLTF. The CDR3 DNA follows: TGTGCCAGCAGATGGGACAGCCGGAGAGTCGGGGCCAACGTCCTGACTTTC.

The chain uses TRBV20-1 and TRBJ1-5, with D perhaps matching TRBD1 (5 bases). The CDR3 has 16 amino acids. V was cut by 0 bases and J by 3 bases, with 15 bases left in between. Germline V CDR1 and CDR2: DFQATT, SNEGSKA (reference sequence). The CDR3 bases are TGCAGTGCTAGAGATTTTAGAGGGGCCCCCAATCAGCCCCAGCATTTT. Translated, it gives CSARDFRGAPNQPQHF.

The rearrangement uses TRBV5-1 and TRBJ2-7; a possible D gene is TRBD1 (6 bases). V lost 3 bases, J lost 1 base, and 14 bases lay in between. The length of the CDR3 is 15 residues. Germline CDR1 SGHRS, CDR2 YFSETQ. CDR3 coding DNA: TGCGCCAGCAGCTCACTCGGGACAAGTTCCTACGAGCAGTACTTC. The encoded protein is CASSSLGTSSYEQYF.

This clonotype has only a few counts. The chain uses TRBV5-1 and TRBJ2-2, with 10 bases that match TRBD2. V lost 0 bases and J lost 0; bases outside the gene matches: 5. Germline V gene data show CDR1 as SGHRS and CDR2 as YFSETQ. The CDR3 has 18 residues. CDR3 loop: CASSLVGLANANTGELFF. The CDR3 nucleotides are TGCGCCAGCAGCTTGGTGGGACTAGCGAACGCGAACACCGGGGAGCTGTTTTTT.

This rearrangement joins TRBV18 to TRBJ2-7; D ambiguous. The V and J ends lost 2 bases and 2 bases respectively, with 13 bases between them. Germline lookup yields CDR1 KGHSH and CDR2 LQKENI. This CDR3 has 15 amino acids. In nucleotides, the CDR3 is TGTGCCAGCTCACCAGAGGTAAAAGAGGCCTACGAGCAGTACGTC. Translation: CASSPEVKEAYEQYV.

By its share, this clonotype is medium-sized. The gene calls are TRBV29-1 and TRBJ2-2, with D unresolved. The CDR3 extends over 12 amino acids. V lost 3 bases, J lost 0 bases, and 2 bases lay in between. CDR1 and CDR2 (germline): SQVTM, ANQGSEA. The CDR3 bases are TGCAGCGTTGAGCCGAACACCGGGGAGCTGTTTTTT. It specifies CSVEPNTGELFF.

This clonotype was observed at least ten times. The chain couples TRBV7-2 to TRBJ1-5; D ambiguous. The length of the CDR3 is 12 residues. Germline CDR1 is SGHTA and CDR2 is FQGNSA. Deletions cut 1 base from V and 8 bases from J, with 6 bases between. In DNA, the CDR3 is TGTGCCAGCAGCTTAGTTCCGGAGCCCCAGCATTTT. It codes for CASSLVPEPQHF.

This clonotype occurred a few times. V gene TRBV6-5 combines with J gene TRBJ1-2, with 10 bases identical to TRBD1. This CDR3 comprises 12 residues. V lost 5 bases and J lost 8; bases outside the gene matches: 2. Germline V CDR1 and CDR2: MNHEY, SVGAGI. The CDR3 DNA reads TGTGCCAGCAGTCGGACAGGGGGAGGCTACACCTTC. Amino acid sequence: CASSRTGGGYTF.

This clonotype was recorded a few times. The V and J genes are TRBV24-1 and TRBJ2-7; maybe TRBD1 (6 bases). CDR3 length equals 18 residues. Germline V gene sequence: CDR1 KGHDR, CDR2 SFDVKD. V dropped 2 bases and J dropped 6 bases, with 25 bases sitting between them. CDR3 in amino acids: CATSDSRSGQGIFREQYF. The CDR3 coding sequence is TGTGCCACCAGTGATTCCCGTTCTGGGCAGGGGATCTTCCGCGAGCAGTACTTC.

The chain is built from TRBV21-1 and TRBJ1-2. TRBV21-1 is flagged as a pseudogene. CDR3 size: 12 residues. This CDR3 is CASAVEANGYTF. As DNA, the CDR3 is TGTGCCAGCGCCGTCGAGGCGAATGGCTACACCTTC.

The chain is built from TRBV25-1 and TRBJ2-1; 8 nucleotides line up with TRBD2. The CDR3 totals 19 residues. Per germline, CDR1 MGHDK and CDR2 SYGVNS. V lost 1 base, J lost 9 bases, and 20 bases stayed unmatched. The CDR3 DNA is TGTGCCAGCAGTGAATTTTTTTTTACTAGCGGAGAGGATGAGGGTGAGCAGTTCTTC. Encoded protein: CASSEFFFTSGEDEGEQFF.

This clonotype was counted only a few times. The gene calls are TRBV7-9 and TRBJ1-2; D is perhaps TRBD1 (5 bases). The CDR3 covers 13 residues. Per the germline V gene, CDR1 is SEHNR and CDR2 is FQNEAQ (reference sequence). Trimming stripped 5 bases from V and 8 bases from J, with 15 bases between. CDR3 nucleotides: TGTGCCAGCAGCCGTGACAGCCACGGGGGCTACACCTTC. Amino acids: CASSRDSHGGYTF. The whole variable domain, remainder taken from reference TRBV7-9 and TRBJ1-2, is DTGVSQNPRHKITKRGQNVTFRCDPISEHNRLYWYRQTLGQGPEFLTYFQNEAQLEKSRLLSDRFSAERPKGSFSTLEIQRTEQGDSAMYLCASSRDSHGGYTFGSGTRLTVV.